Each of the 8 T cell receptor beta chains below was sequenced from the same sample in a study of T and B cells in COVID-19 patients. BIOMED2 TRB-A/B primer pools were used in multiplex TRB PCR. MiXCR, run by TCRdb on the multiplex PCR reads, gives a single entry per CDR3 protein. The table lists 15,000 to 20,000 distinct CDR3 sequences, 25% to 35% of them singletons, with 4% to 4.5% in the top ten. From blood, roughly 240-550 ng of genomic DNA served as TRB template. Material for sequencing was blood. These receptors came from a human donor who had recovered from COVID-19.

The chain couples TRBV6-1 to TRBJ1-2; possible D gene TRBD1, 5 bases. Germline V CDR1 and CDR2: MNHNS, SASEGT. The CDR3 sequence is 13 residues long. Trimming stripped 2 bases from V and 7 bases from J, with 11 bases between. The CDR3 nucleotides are TGTGCCAGCAGTGAACAGGGAAGGGGTGGCTACACCTTC. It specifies CASSEQGRGGYTF.

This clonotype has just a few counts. In nucleotides, the CDR3 is TGTGCCAGCAGCTCAACTAGAGAGGGCACAGATACGCAGTATTTT. Its protein product is CASSSTREGTDTQYF. The chain carries TRBV11-2 and TRBJ2-3; perhaps TRBD2 as D (5 bases). Per germline, CDR1 SGHAT and CDR2 FQNNGV. Trimming left V 4 bases short and J 1 base short, with 12 bases between. The CDR3 has 15 amino acids.

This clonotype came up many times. CDR3 region: CASSTRQGRIEAFF. The CDR3 DNA follows: TGTGCCAGCAGTACACGACAGGGTAGGATTGAAGCTTTCTTT. The gene calls are TRBV12-3 or TRBV12-4 and TRBJ1-1; the match to TRBD1 covers 7 bases. The CDR3 extends over 14 amino acids. Losses at the gene ends were 5 bases for V and 7 bases for J; bases not matched to a gene: 10.

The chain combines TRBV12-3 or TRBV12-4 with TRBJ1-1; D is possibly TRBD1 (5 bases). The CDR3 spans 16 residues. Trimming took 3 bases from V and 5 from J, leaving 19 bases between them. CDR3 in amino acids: CASSFTVEGKRTEAFF. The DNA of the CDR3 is TGTGCCAGCAGTTTTACGGTTGAGGGGAAACGGACTGAAGCTTTCTTT.

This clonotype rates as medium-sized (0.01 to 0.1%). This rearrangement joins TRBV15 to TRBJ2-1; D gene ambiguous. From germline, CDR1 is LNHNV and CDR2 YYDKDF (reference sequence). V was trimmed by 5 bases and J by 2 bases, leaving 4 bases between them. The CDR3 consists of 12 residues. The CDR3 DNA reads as TGTGCCACCAGCGTACCCTACAATGAGCAGTTCTTC. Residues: CATSVPYNEQFF.

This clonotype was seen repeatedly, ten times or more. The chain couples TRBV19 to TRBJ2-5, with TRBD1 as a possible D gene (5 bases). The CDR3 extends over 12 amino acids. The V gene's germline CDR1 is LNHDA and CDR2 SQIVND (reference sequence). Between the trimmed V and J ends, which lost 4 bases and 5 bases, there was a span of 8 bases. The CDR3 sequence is CASSNAGETQYF. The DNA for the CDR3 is TGTGCCAGTAGTAATGCAGGGGAGACCCAGTACTTC.

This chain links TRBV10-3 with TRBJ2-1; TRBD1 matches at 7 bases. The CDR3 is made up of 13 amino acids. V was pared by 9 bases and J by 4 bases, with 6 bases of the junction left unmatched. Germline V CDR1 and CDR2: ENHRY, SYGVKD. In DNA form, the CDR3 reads TGTGCCATTGGGACAGCCGATTACAATGAGCAGTTCTTC. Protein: CAIGTADYNEQFF.

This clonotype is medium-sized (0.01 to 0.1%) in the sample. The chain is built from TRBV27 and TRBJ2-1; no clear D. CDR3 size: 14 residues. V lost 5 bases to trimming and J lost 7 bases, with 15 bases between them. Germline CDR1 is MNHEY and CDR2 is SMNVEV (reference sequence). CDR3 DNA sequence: TGTGCCAGCAGTCCCCCCCCGGTGGGAAATGAGCAGTTCTTC. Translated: CASSPPPVGNEQFF.